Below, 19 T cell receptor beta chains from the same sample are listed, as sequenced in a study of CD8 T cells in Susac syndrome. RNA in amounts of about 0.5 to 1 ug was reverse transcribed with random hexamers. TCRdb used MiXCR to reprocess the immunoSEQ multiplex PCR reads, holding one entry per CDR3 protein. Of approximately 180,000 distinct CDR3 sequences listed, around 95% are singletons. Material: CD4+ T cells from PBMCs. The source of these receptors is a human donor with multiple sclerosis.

This CDR3 is CASSIRGAQPQHF. The CDR3, as DNA: TGTGCCAGTAGTATTCGGGGCGCTCAGCCCCAGCATTTT. The V call is TRBV19, the J call TRBJ1-5; tentatively, D is TRBD1 (5 bases). V lost 3 bases and J 6 bases, leaving 9 bases between the germline ends. The CDR3 covers 13 residues. The V gene's germline CDR1 is LNHDA and CDR2 SQIVND (reference sequence).

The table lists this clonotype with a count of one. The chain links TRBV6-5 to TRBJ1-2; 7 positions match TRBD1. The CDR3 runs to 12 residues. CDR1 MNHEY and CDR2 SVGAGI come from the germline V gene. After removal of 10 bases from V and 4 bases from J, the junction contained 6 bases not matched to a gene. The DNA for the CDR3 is TGTGCCACCGAAGACAGGGCCTATGGCTACACCTTC. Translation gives CATEDRAYGYTF.

CDR3: CAWFGGGHNEQFF. The CDR3 DNA reads TGTGCCTGGTTCGGGGGGGGCCACAATGAGCAGTTCTTC. This chain joins TRBV30 and TRBJ2-1, with TRBD2 matching over 8 bases. J gave up 5 bases and V 5 bases, and 5 bases lay outside the gene matches. This CDR3 has 13 residues. The germline CDR1 and CDR2 sequences are GTSNPN and SVGIG (reference sequence). The variable domain in full, completed from reference TRBV30 and TRBJ2-1, reads SQTIHQWPATLVQPVGSPLSLECTVEGTSNPNLYWYRQAAGRGLQLLFYSVGIGQISSEVPQNLSASRPQDRQFILSSKKLLLSDSGFYLCAWFGGGHNEQFFGPGTRLTVL.

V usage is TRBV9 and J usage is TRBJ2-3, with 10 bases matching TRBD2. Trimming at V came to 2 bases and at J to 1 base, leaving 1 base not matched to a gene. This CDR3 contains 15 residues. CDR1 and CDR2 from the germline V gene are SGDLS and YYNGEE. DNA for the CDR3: TGTGCCAGCAGCGTCGGGACTAGCGGCACAGATACGCAGTATTTT. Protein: CASSVGTSGTDTQYF.

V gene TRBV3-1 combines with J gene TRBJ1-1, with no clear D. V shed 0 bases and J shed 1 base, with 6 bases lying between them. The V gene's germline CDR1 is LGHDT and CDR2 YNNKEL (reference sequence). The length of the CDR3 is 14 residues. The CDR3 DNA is TGTGCCAGCAGCCAAGAGTTCAAGAACACTGAAGCTTTCTTT. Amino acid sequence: CASSQEFKNTEAFF.

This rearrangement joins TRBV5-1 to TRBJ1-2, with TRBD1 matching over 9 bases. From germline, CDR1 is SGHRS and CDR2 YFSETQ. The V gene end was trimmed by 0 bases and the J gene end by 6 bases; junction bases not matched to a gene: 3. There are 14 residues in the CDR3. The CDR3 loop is CASSLGTGDNGYTF. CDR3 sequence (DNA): TGCGCCAGCAGCTTGGGGACAGGGGATAATGGCTACACCTTC. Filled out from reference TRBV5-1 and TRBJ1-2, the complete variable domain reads KAGVTQTPRYLIKTRGQQVTLSCSPISGHRSVSWYQQTPGQGLQFLFEYFSETQRNKGNFPGRFSGRQFSNSRSEMNVSTLELGDSALYLCASSLGTGDNGYTFGSGTRLTVV.

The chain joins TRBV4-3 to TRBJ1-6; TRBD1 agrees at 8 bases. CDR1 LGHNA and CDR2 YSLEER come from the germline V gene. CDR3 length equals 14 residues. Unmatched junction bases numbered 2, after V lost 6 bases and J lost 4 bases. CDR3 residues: CASSRTGYNSPLHF. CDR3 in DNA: TGCGCCAGCAGTAGGACAGGGTATAATTCACCCCTCCACTTT.

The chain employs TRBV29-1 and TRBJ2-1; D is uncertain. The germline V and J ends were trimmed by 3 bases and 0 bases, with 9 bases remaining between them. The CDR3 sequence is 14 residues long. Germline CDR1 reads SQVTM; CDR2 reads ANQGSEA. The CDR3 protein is CSVDFLSSYNEQFF. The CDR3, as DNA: TGCAGCGTTGATTTTCTGAGCTCCTACAATGAGCAGTTCTTC.

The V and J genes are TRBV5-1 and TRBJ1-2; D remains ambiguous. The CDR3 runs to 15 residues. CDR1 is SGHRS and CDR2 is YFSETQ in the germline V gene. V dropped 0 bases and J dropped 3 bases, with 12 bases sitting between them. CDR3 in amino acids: CASSLALLKDYGYTF. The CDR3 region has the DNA TGCGCCAGCAGCTTGGCCTTACTAAAGGACTATGGCTACACCTTC.

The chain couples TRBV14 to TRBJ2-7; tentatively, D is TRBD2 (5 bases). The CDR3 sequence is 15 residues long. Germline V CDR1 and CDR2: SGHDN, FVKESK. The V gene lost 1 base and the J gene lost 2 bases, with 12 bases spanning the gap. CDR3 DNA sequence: TGTGCCAGCAGCCAAGCCCTCGGGGTTCCCTACGAGCAGTACTTC. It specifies CASSQALGVPYEQYF.

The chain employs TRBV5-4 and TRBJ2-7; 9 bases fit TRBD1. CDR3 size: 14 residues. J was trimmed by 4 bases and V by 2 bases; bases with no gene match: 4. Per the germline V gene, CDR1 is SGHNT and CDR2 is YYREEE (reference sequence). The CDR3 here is CASSLPGQGYEQYF. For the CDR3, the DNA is TGTGCCAGCAGCTTACCGGGACAGGGATACGAGCAGTACTTC.

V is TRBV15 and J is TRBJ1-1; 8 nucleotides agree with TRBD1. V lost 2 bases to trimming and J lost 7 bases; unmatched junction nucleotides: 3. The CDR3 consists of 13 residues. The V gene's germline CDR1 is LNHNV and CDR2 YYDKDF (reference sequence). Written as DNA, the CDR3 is TGTGCCACCAGCAGACCAGGACAGGGTGAAGCTTTCTTT. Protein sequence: CATSRPGQGEAFF.

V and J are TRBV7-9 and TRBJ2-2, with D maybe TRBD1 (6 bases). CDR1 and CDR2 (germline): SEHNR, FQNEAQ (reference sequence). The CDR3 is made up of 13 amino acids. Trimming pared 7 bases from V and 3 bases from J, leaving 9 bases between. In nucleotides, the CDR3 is TGTGCCAGCATGGACAGATACACCGGGGAGCTGTTTTTT. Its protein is CASMDRYTGELFF.

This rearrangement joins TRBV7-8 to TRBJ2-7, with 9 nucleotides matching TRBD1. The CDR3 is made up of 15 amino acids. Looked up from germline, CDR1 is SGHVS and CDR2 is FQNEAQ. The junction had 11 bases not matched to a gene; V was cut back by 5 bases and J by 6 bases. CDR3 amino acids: CASSPQGQGVGEQYF. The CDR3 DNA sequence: TGTGCCAGCAGCCCCCAGGGACAGGGTGTAGGCGAGCAGTACTTC.

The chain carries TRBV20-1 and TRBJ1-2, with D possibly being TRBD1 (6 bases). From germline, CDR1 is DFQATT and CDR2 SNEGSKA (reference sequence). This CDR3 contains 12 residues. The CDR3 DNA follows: TGCAGCGGGGGCACTCCTAACTATGGCTACACCTTC. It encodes CSGGTPNYGYTF.

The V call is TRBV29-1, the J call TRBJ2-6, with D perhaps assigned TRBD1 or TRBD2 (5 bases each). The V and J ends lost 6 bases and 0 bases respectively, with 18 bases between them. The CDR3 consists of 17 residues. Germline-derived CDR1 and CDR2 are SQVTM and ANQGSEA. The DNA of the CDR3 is TGCAGCGTAGTGAAGACGGGACCGATCTCTGGGGCCAACGTCCTGACTTTC. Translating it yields CSVVKTGPISGANVLTF.

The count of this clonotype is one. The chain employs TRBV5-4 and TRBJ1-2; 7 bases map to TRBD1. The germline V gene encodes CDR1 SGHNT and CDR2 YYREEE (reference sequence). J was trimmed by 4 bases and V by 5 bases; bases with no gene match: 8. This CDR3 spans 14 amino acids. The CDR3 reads CASRRQGGGYGYTF. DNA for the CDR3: TGTGCCAGCAGGCGACAGGGAGGCGGCTATGGCTACACCTTC. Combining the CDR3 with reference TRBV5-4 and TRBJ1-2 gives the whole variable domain ETGVTQSPTHLIKTRGQQVTLRCSSQSGHNTVSWYQQALGQGPQFIFQYYREEENGRGNFPPRFSGLQFPNYSSELNVNALELDDSALYLCASRRQGGGYGYTFGSGTRLTVV.

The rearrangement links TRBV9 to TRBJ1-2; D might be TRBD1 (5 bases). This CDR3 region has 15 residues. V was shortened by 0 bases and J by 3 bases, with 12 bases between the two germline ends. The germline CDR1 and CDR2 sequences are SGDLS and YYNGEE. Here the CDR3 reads CASSVGGRADYGYTF. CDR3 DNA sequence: TGTGCCAGCAGCGTAGGCGGCAGGGCGGACTATGGCTACACCTTC.

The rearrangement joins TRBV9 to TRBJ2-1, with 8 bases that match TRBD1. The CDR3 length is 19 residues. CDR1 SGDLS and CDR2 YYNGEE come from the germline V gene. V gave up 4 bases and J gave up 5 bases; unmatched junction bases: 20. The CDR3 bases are TGTGCCAGCAGCCCCCTACCGGGACAGGCTAACTACTTGGACAATGAGCAGTTCTTC. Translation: CASSPLPGQANYLDNEQFF.